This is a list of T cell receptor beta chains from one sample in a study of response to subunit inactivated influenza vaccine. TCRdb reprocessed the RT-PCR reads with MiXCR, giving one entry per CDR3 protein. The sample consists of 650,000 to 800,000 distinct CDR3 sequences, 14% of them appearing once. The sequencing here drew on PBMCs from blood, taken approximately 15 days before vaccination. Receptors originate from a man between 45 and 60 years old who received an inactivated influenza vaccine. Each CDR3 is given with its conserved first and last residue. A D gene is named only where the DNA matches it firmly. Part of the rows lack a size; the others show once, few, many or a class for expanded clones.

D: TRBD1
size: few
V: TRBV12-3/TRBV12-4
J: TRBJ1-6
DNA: TGTGCCAGCACCTCCAGGGGGGGCTTTTCACCCCTCCACTTT
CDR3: CASTSRGGFSPLHF

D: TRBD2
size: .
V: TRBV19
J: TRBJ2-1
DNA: TGTGCCAGTAGCACCCCGGGACTAGCTTTCAATGAGCAGTTCTTC
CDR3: CASSTPGLAFNEQFF

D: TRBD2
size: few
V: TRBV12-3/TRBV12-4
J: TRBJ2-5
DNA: TGTGCCAGCAGTTTTAGCGGGGGCCCGAAGACCCAGTACTTC
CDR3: CASSFSGGPKTQYF

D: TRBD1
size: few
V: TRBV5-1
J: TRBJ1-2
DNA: TGCGCCAGCAGCTTGGCAAGACAGGGAAGCTATGGCTACACCTTC
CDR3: CASSLARQGSYGYTF

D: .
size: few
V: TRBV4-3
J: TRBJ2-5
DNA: TGCGCCAGCAGCCAAGATTCTGTCGGATTAAGTCGGGGTTCGGAGACCCAGTACTTC
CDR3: CASSQDSVGLSRGSETQYF

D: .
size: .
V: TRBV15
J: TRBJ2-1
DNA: TGTGCCACCAGCAGAGATAAAAGGCTCAATGAGCAGTTCTTC
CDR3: CATSRDKRLNEQFF

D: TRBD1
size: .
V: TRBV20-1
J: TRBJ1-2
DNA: TGCAGAACCGCGATAACAGGGGACTATGGCTACACCTTC
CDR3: CRTAITGDYGYTF

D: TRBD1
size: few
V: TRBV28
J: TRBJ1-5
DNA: TGTGCCAGCAGTTCTCGACAGGGCCTAGGGCCCCAGCATTTT
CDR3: CASSSRQGLGPQHF

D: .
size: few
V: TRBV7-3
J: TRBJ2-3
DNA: TGTGCCAGCAGCCCCGGGACGGGGGATACGCAGTATTTT
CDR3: CASSPGTGDTQYF

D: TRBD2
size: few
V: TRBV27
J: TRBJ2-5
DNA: TGTGCCAGCTCCCCGGGGGGGAGGGAGACCCAGTACTTC
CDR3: CASSPGGRETQYF

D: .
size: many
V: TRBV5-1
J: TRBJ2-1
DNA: TGCGCCAGCAGCACAATCCTAGAATCCAATGAGCAGTTCTTC
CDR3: CASSTILESNEQFF

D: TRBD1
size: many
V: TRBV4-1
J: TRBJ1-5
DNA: TGCGCCAGCAGCGCCCGACCGGGACAGGGTAACCTTGGGGGGAATCAGCCCCAGCATTTT
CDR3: CASSARPGQGNLGGNQPQHF

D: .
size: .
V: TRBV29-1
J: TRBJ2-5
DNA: TGCAGCGGTGGGGGCGGGGAGGAGACCCAGTACTTC
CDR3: CSGGGGEETQYF

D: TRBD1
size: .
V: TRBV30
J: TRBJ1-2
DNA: TGTGCCTGGAGTACAGGACAGGTTATCACCTTC
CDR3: CAWSTGQVITF

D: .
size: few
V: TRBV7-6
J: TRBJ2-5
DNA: TGTGCCAGCAGCTTAGAGGGTTTAGAGACCCAGTACTTC
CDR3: CASSLEGLETQYF

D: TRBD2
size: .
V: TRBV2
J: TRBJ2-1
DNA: TGTGCCAGTTTACCGGGACTAGCGGGAAATGAGCAGTTCTTC
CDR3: CASLPGLAGNEQFF

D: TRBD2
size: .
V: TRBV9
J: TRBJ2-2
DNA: TGTGCCAGCAGCGTAACGGGAGGGTCCACCGGGGAGCTGTTTTTT
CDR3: CASSVTGGSTGELFF

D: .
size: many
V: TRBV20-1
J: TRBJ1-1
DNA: TGCAGTGCTAGAGGAGGGGCGGGAATGAACACTGAAGCTTTCTTT
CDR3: CSARGGAGMNTEAFF

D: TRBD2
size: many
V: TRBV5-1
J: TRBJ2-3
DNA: TGCGCCAGCAGCTCGGGACTAGCGAGCACAGATACGCAGTATTTT
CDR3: CASSSGLASTDTQYF

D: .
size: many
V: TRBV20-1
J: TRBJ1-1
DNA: TGCAGTGCTAGCAGGGGACACACTGAAGCTTTCTTT
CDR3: CSASRGHTEAFF

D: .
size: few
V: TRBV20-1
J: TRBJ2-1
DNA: TGCAGTGCTAGAGATCCCGGAAGAGAGCAGTTCTTC
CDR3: CSARDPGREQFF

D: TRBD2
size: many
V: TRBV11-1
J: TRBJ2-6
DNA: TGTGCCAGCAGCGCCTCGCTTGCGGGAGGGCCGAAGGGCTCTGGGGCCAACGTCCTGACTTTC
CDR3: CASSASLAGGPKGSGANVLTF

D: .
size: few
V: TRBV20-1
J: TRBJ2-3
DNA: TGCAGTGCTAGTTGGCTAGATACGCAGTATTTT
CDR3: CSASWLDTQYF

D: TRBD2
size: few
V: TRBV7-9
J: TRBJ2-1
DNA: TGTGCCAGCAGCTTACCCTCCGCGGGGGGAGACAATGAGCAGTTCTTC
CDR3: CASSLPSAGGDNEQFF

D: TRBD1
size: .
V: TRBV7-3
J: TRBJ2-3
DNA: TGTGCCAGCAGCTTTGGACAGGGTCACACAGATACGCAGTATTTT
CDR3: CASSFGQGHTDTQYF

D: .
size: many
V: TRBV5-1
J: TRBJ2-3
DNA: TGCGCCAGCAGCTTATCAAGCGGAGCCTTCACAGATACGCAGTATTTT
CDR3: CASSLSSGAFTDTQYF

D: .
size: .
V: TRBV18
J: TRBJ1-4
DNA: TGTGCCAGCTCACCGGGGAGGGAAGCTGAAAAACTGTTTTTT
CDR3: CASSPGREAEKLFF

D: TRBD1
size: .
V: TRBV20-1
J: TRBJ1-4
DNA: TGCAGTGCTACCACATACGGACAGGGCACAAAACTGTTTTTT
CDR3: CSATTYGQGTKLFF

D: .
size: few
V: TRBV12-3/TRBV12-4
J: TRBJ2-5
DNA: TGTGCCAGCAGTTTTAGGGGGAACCAAGAGACCCAGTACTTC
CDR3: CASSFRGNQETQYF

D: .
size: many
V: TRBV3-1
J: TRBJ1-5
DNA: TGTGCCAGCAGCCACGGATTTAATAGCAATCAGCCCCAGCATTTT
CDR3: CASSHGFNSNQPQHF

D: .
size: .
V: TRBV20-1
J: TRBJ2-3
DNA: TGCAGTGCTAGCGGGGTCACAGATACGCAGTATTTT
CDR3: CSASGVTDTQYF

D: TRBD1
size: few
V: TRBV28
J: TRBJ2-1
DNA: TGTGCCAGCAGTTTTAATATTGCGGCACAGGGGGCGATATATGAGCAGTTCTTC
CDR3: CASSFNIAAQGAIYEQFF

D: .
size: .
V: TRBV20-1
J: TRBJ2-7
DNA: TGCAGTGCTACCCCGGGTAGCGCGACCTACGAGCAGTACTTC
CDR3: CSATPGSATYEQYF

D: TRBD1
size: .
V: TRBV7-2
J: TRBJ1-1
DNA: TGTGCCAGCAGCTTAAGGCAGGGGGCAAGCACTGAAGCTTTCTTT
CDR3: CASSLRQGASTEAFF

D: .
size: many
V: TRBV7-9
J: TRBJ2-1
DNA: TGTGCCAGCAGTCCCATGGGCGATGAGCAGTTCTTC
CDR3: CASSPMGDEQFF

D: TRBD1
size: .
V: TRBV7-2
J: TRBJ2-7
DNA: TGTGCCAGCAGCTTAAGTTGGGGACAGAACTACGAGCAGTACTTC
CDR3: CASSLSWGQNYEQYF

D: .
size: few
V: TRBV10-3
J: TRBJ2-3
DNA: TGTGCCATCAGTGAAACCAGCCTAACCCCCACAGATACGCAGTATTTT
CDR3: CAISETSLTPTDTQYF

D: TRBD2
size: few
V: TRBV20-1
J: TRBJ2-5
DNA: TGCAGTGCTAGCGACCCCGGGACTAGCAGGGAGACCCAGTACTTC
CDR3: CSASDPGTSRETQYF

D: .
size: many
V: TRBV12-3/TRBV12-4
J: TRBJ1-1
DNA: TGTGCCAGCAGTTTATCCGTCCGGGCCACTGAAGCTTTCTTT
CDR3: CASSLSVRATEAFF

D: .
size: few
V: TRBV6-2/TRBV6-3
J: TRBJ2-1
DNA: TGTGCCAGCAGTTACTCGACCTTTTTTAGTGAGCAGTTCTTC
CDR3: CASSYSTFFSEQFF

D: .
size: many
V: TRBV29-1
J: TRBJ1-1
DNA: TGCAGCGTTGGGGCCAGGGCTGAAGCTTTCTTT
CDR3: CSVGARAEAFF

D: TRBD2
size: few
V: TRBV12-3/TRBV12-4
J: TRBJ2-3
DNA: TGTGCCAGCAGTTCCGGCGGGAGGGCGGGAGATACGCAGTATTTT
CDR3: CASSSGGRAGDTQYF

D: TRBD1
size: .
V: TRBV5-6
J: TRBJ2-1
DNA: TGTGCCAGCAGCACGGACAGGGGCACTCTGGGGAATGAGCAGTTCTTC
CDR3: CASSTDRGTLGNEQFF

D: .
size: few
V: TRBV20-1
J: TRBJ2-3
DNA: TGCAGTGGTCACCCCGCCGGGAGCACAGATACGCAGTATTTT
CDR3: CSGHPAGSTDTQYF

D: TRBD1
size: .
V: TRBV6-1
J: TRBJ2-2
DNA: TGTGCCAGCATCTCGGGACAGGGGGCGACCGGGGAGCTGTTTTTT
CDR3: CASISGQGATGELFF

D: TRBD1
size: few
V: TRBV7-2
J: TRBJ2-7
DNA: TGTGCCAGCACAACCGGCGGGACAGGGGGCGCCGTGCAGTACTTC
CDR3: CASTTGGTGGAVQYF

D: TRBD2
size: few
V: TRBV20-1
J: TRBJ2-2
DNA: TGCAGTGCTAGATTTCCAGCGGGAGTTGACACCGGGGAGCTGTTTTTT
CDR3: CSARFPAGVDTGELFF

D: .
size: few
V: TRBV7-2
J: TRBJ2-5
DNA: TGTGCCAGCAGAGTTGAAGAGACCCAGTACTTC
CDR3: CASRVEETQYF

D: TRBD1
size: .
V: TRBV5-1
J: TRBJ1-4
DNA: TGCGCCAGCAGCTTAGAGGGGGCGTTATCTAATGAAAAACTGTTTTTT
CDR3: CASSLEGALSNEKLFF